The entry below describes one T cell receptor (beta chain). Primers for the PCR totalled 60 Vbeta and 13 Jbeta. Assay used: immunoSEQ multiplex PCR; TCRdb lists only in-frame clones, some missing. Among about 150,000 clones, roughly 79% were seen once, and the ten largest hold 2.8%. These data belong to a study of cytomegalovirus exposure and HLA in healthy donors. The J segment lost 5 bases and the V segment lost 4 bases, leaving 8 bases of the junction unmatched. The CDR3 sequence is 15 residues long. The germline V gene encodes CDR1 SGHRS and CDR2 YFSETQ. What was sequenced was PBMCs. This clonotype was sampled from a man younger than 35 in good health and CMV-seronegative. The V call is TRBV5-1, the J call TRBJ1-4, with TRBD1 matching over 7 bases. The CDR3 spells CASSVQGQLNEKLFF. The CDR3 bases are TGCGCCAGCAGCGTACAGGGACAGCTAAATGAAAAACTGTTTTTT. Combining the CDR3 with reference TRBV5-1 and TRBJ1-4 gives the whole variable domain KAGVTQTPRYLIKTRGQQVTLSCSPISGHRSVSWYQQTPGQGLQFLFEYFSETQRNKGNFPGRFSGRQFSNSRSEMNVSTLELGDSALYLCASSVQGQLNEKLFFGSGTQLSVL.